Listed below are T cell receptor beta chains from one sample, sequenced in a study of neurological immune-mediated disorders. TCRdb re-called the 5' RACE reads with MiXCR, one entry per CDR3 protein. This sample has around 40,000 distinct CDR3 sequences; approximately 12% occur once, and the top ten carry over 0.95%. Input material: PBMCs. The receptor set was obtained from a female donor in good health. CDR3s include the opening cysteine and the closing phenylalanine or tryptophan. Fields, in order: D gene, J gene, V gene, clone size, CDR3 protein, CDR3 DNA. The D gene is left open where the match is weak. Only some rows state a clone size, as once, few, many or a class for expanded clones.

. TRBJ2-3 TRBV5-1 many CASSWPPSAARTDTQYF TGCGCCAGCAGCTGGCCCCCCTCGGCGGCCCGCACAGATACGCAGTATTTT
TRBD1 TRBJ2-7 TRBV5-1 many CASRQGTGLSEQYF TGCGCCAGCAGACAGGGGACAGGCCTTTCCGAGCAGTACTTC
. TRBJ2-1 TRBV6-2/TRBV6-3 many CASSYSYNEQFF TGTGCCAGCAGTTACAGTTACAATGAGCAGTTCTTC
. TRBJ2-1 TRBV6-4 . CASSAQETSNEQFF TGTGCCAGCAGTGCTCAGGAGACAAGCAATGAGCAGTTCTTC
. TRBJ2-7 TRBV12-3/TRBV12-4 many CASSVTVYEQYF TGTGCCAGCAGTGTAACAGTCTACGAGCAGTACTTC
. TRBJ2-2 TRBV3-1 . CASSLAGSTWELFF TGTGCCAGCAGCCTTGCCGGGAGCACCTGGGAGCTGTTTTTT
. TRBJ2-1 TRBV10-3 many CAISEPTGSWEQFF TGTGCCATCAGTGAGCCCACCGGGAGCTGGGAGCAGTTCTTC
TRBD1 TRBJ1-1 TRBV20-1 many CSAYPARQGGTEAFF TGCAGTGCTTACCCCGCGCGACAGGGAGGCACTGAAGCTTTCTTT
TRBD1 TRBJ1-2 TRBV29-1 few CSVERRQGGSYGYTF TGCAGCGTTGAAAGGCGACAGGGGGGTAGCTATGGCTACACCTTC
. TRBJ1-1 TRBV20-1 many CSARDRGRALAEAFF TGCAGTGCTAGAGATCGAGGAAGGGCTCTGGCTGAAGCTTTCTTT
. TRBJ2-1 TRBV5-5 many CASSPSTGHEQFF TGTGCCAGCAGCCCGAGCACAGGGCATGAGCAGTTCTTC
TRBD2 TRBJ2-7 TRBV7-2 . CASSLEGRGGLVSEQYF TGTGCCAGCAGCTTAGAAGGGCGGGGGGGCTTAGTGTCCGAGCAGTACTTC
. TRBJ1-1 TRBV11-3 few CASSLALGGTTEAFF TGTGCCAGCAGCTTAGCTTTGGGGGGCACCACTGAAGCTTTCTTT
TRBD2 TRBJ2-1 TRBV7-3 many CPQAKRGGRYEQFF TGTCCCCAGGCCAAGCGGGGGGGCCGGTATGAGCAGTTCTTC
TRBD1 TRBJ2-3 TRBV27 many CASRVWDRADTQYF TGTGCCAGCAGGGTTTGGGACAGGGCAGATACGCAGTATTTT
. TRBJ2-1 TRBV27 many CASSLQGSYNEQFF TGTGCCAGCAGTTTGCAGGGATCCTACAATGAGCAGTTCTTC
. TRBJ1-6 TRBV6-5 many CASSYRTESSYNSPLHF TGTGCCAGCAGTTACCGGACGGAGAGCTCCTATAATTCACCCCTCCACTTT
. TRBJ2-2 TRBV20-1 many CSATENTGELFF TGCAGTGCTACAGAGAACACCGGGGAGCTGTTTTTT
TRBD2 TRBJ2-3 TRBV7-6 many CASSPWTRRTDTQYF TGTGCCAGCAGCCCATGGACTAGACGCACAGATACGCAGTATTTT
. TRBJ2-6 TRBV6-2/TRBV6-3 many CASRPYGISSGANVLTF TGTGCCAGCAGACCATACGGGATCTCCTCTGGGGCCAACGTCCTGACTTTC
. TRBJ1-3 TRBV20-1 many CSARGRGNTIYF TGCAGTGCTAGGGGTAGAGGAAACACCATATATTTT
TRBD2 TRBJ2-1 TRBV6-5 . CASSYSVGRASGNEQFF TGTGCCAGCAGTTACTCGGTCGGGAGGGCATCAGGGAATGAGCAGTTCTTC
. TRBJ2-7 TRBV9 few CASSRRGLAYEQYF TGTGCCAGCAGCCGCAGGGGTTTGGCCTACGAGCAGTACTTC
TRBD1 TRBJ1-4 TRBV5-1 many CASSQTGAVGEKLFF TGCGCCAGCAGTCAAACAGGGGCTGTAGGAGAAAAACTGTTTTTT
TRBD2 TRBJ2-1 TRBV20-1 many CSAAPYGLATSYNEQFF TGCAGTGCCGCTCCCTACGGACTAGCGACCTCCTACAATGAGCAGTTCTTC
. TRBJ1-1 TRBV9 many CASSATTLGTEAFF TGTGCCAGCAGTGCTACGACGCTGGGGACTGAAGCTTTCTTT
. TRBJ1-2 TRBV2 many CASSEARAVYGYTF TGTGCCAGCAGTGAAGCGCGAGCAGTCTATGGCTACACCTTC
TRBD2 TRBJ2-2 TRBV4-2 many CASSQESRETTGELFF TGTGCCAGCAGCCAAGAGTCGCGGGAGACCACCGGGGAGCTGTTTTTT
. TRBJ1-4 TRBV12-3/TRBV12-4 many CASSFGGKNEKLFF TGTGCCAGCAGTTTTGGGGGGAAGAATGAAAAACTGTTTTTT
TRBD1 TRBJ1-2 TRBV10-3 many CAIRGGQGRTTMAPSYGYTF TGTGCCATCAGGGGGGGACAGGGGCGGACAACTATGGCCCCTAGCTATGGCTACACCTTC
. TRBJ1-2 TRBV14 . CASSQDPRYYGYTF TGTGCCAGCAGCCAAGATCCACGGTACTATGGCTACACCTTC
. TRBJ1-6 TRBV9 many CASSVSYNSPLHF TGTGCCAGCAGCGTCAGCTATAATTCACCCCTCCACTTT
. TRBJ2-3 TRBV12-3/TRBV12-4 . CASSPVEPTDTQYF TGTGCCAGCAGTCCGGTTGAGCCCACAGATACGCAGTATTTT
. TRBJ2-1 TRBV18 many CASSPLVSGQFF TGTGCCAGCTCACCCTTGGTCTCGGGCCAGTTCTTC
. TRBJ2-3 TRBV5-1 once CASSLGTLVITDTQYF TGCGCCAGCAGCTTAGGGACACTTGTTATCACAGATACGCAGTATTTT
. TRBJ2-3 TRBV12-3/TRBV12-4 many CASSSRGSTDTQYF TGTGCCAGCAGCTCGCGTGGAAGCACAGATACGCAGTATTTT
TRBD2 TRBJ2-7 TRBV6-6 many CASTPWASGPTYEQYF TGTGCCAGCACCCCTTGGGCTAGCGGGCCCACCTACGAGCAGTACTTC
. TRBJ2-7 TRBV5-1 medium-sized CASSPPHWNEQYF TGCGCCAGCAGTCCCCCGCACTGGAACGAGCAGTACTTC
. TRBJ1-1 TRBV5-6 medium-sized CASSLRGWGNTEAFF TGTGCCAGCAGCTTGAGGGGATGGGGGAACACTGAAGCTTTCTTT
TRBD2 TRBJ2-5 TRBV5-1 many CASSLSSGRGETQYF TGCGCCAGCAGCTTGTCAAGCGGGAGAGGGGAGACCCAGTACTTC
. TRBJ1-2 TRBV29-1 many CSVVWQNYGYTF TGCAGCGTTGTGTGGCAGAACTATGGCTACACCTTC
. TRBJ2-7 TRBV12-3/TRBV12-4 many CASSPTGGAQNEQYF TGTGCCAGCAGTCCCACGGGGGGCGCCCAAAACGAGCAGTACTTC
. TRBJ2-3 TRBV20-1 many CSARDTVAHTQYF TGCAGTGCTAGAGATACGGTAGCCCATACGCAGTATTTT
. TRBJ1-1 TRBV5-1 many CASSLDGGGTEAFF TGCGCCAGCAGCTTGGACGGTGGGGGTACTGAAGCTTTCTTT
. TRBJ2-2 TRBV9 medium-sized CASSVTGYIAGELFF TGTGCCAGCAGCGTAACTGGTTATATTGCCGGGGAGCTGTTTTTT
TRBD2 TRBJ2-7 TRBV2 many CASRKGGYEQYF TGTGCCAGCAGAAAGGGAGGGTACGAGCAGTACTTC
TRBD1 TRBJ2-7 TRBV20-1 many CSAQGQGARVYEQYF TGCAGTGCTCAGGGACAGGGGGCGAGAGTCTACGAGCAGTACTTC
. TRBJ2-7 TRBV6-5 many CASSSWTPTYEQYF TGTGCCAGCAGTTCCTGGACGCCCACCTACGAGCAGTACTTC
. TRBJ1-6 TRBV5-6 many CASSFRGNNSPLHF TGTGCCAGCAGCTTTCGGGGGAATAATTCACCCCTCCACTTT
. TRBJ1-3 TRBV29-1 many CSVGSGTGNTIYF TGCAGCGTTGGGTCAGGAACTGGAAACACCATATATTTT
. TRBJ1-1 TRBV20-1 few CSAPYMGTEAFF TGCAGTGCGCCTTACATGGGCACTGAAGCTTTCTTT